The 21 T cell receptor beta chains reported below all come from one sample, sequenced in a study of T cells in Graves' hyperthyroidism and ophthalmopathy. Amplification of TCR beta CDR3 regions was performed using RNA transcripts as template. A first-round RT-PCR of the TCR CDR3 used the HTBI primer set. TCRdb reprocessed the multiplex PCR reads with MiXCR, giving one entry per CDR3 protein. This sample carries 650,000 to 750,000 distinct CDR3 sequences, 11% to 15% of them seen once, and the ten largest clones take around 9.6%. Sequenced sample: blood. These receptors originate from a young woman with Graves' hyperthyroidism.

The rearrangement links TRBV7-8 to TRBJ1-5; D remains ambiguous. CDR3 length equals 15 residues. The germline V gene has CDR1 SGHVS and CDR2 FQNEAQ. Trimming took 5 bases from V and 4 from J, leaving 15 bases between them. The CDR3 sequence: CASSHYASVNQPQHF. Here the CDR3 DNA reads TGTGCCAGCAGCCACTATGCCTCGGTGAATCAGCCCCAGCATTTT.

In this sample, this clonotype turned up many times. The chain carries TRBV5-1 and TRBJ2-1, with 10 bases that match TRBD2. Germline V gene lookup returns CDR1 SGHRS and CDR2 YFSETQ. Germline trimming cut 1 base from V and 6 bases from J; bases unmatched to any gene: 7. The CDR3 sequence is 16 residues long. CDR3 in amino acids: CASSLFGLAGVNEQFF. The CDR3 region has the DNA TGCGCCAGCAGCTTGTTCGGGCTAGCGGGAGTCAATGAGCAGTTCTTC.

This clonotype was recorded a few times. V is TRBV14 and J is TRBJ2-5, with 9 positions matching TRBD1. Germline V lookup: CDR1 SGHDN, CDR2 FVKESK. V lost 4 bases to trimming and J lost 2 bases; unmatched junction nucleotides: 17. This CDR3 has 19 amino acids. CDR3 region: CASSLKVDRGTTRQETQYF. The DNA of the CDR3 is TGTGCCAGCAGCCTAAAGGTGGACAGGGGAACGACCAGACAAGAGACCCAGTACTTC.

Ten or more counts support this clonotype. The chain carries TRBV28 and TRBJ2-5, with D maybe TRBD1 (6 bases). The CDR3 covers 15 residues. V lost 6 bases and J lost 2, with 16 bases in between. Germline CDR1 and CDR2: MDHEN and SYDVKM. CDR3 loop: CASSTIGTKQETQYF. The DNA for the CDR3 is TGTGCCAGCAGCACTATCGGGACAAAGCAAGAGACCCAGTACTTC. Supplemented by reference TRBV28 and TRBJ2-5, the full variable domain reads DVKVTQSSRYLVKRTGEKVFLECVQDMDHENMFWYRQDPGLGLRLIYFSYDVKMKEKGDIPEGYSVSREKKERFSLILESASTNQTSMYLCASSTIGTKQETQYFGPGTRLLVL.

The chain couples TRBV20-1 to TRBJ1-5, with D tentatively TRBD1 (5 bases). Germline loops: CDR1 DFQATT, CDR2 SNEGSKA (reference sequence). The CDR3 loop spans 14 amino acids. V was shortened by 5 bases and J by 2 bases, with 13 bases between the two germline ends. The CDR3 coding sequence is TGCAGTGCTGCTCGAGGGGCGGGCAATCAGCCCCAGCATTTT. Translation gives CSAARGAGNQPQHF.

Many counts were recorded for this clonotype. The gene calls are TRBV24-1 and TRBJ2-7; D possibly matches TRBD1 or TRBD2 (5 bases each). V dropped 2 bases and J dropped 7 bases, with 11 bases sitting between them. Germline loops: CDR1 KGHDR, CDR2 SFDVKD. The CDR3 has 13 amino acids. The CDR3 sequence is CATSDWGRGEQYF. In nucleotides, the CDR3 is TGTGCCACCAGTGATTGGGGACGAGGGGAGCAGTACTTC.

The gene calls are TRBV4-2 and TRBJ2-4; no definite D call. Germline CDR1 and CDR2: LGHNA and YNFKEQ. The CDR3 runs 17 residues. Trimming stripped 0 bases from V and 1 base from J, with 13 bases between. DNA for the CDR3: TGTGCCAGCAGCCAAGATATGACCAACCAGGCCAAAAACATTCAGTACTTC. Its translation is CASSQDMTNQAKNIQYF.

The table lists this clonotype with a few counts. The chain recombines TRBV10-3 with TRBJ2-7; unclear D gene. Germline V gene data show CDR1 as ENHRY and CDR2 as SYGVKD. The CDR3 is made up of 14 amino acids. V was pared by 4 bases and J by 2 bases, with 12 bases between. The CDR3 loop reads CAISGQVQTYEQYF. As DNA, the CDR3 is TGTGCCATCAGTGGGCAGGTACAAACCTACGAGCAGTACTTC.

This clonotype has ten or more counts. The gene calls are TRBV28 and TRBJ2-5; D not certain. V was clipped by 5 bases and J by 8 bases, with 12 bases between them. The CDR3 spans 12 residues. Germline lookup yields CDR1 MDHEN and CDR2 SYDVKM. The CDR3, as DNA: TGTGCCAGCAGTGTGGCAGTCGCCACCCAGTACTTC. Its protein is CASSVAVATQYF.

The V call is TRBV30, the J call TRBJ1-5; unclear D gene. V was clipped by 2 bases and J by 5 bases, with 10 bases between them. The CDR3 runs 13 residues. The germline V gene encodes CDR1 GTSNPN and CDR2 SVGIG (reference sequence). This CDR3 is CAWSTLIDQPQHF. The CDR3 DNA is TGTGCCTGGAGTACCCTGATCGATCAGCCCCAGCATTTT. Full variable domain (rest looked up from reference TRBV30 and TRBJ1-5): SQTIHQWPATLVQPVGSPLSLECTVEGTSNPNLYWYRQAAGRGLQLLFYSVGIGQISSEVPQNLSASRPQDRQFILSSKKLLLSDSGFYLCAWSTLIDQPQHFGDGTRLSIL.

This clonotype was found many times. The chain is built from TRBV20-1 and TRBJ2-7; 10 nucleotides agree with TRBD1. J was trimmed by 7 bases and V by 6 bases; bases with no gene match: 15. The germline V gene has CDR1 DFQATT and CDR2 SNEGSKA (reference sequence). The CDR3 is made up of 15 amino acids. The CDR3 DNA follows: TGCAGTGCCGACAGGGGGCGGAAGCCCGCTTGGGAGCAGTACTTC. This sequence encodes CSADRGRKPAWEQYF.

V usage is TRBV19 and J usage is TRBJ2-7, with D possibly TRBD2 on 5 matching bases. The germline V gene encodes CDR1 LNHDA and CDR2 SQIVND (reference sequence). The CDR3 is 14 residues long. The ends were cut back, 6 bases at V and 1 base at J, with 13 bases in the middle. This chain's CDR3 is CASSLIGNSYEQYF. CDR3 DNA sequence: TGTGCCAGTAGCTTAATCGGGAATTCCTACGAGCAGTACTTC.

This clonotype was seen more than once but under ten times. J is TRBJ2-7 and V is TRBV11-2; possibly TRBD1 or TRBD2 for D (6 bases each). V was pared by 5 bases and J by 5 bases, with 16 bases between. The CDR3 is made up of 14 amino acids. Germline CDR1 reads SGHAT; CDR2 reads FQNNGV. CDR3: CASSLGGGLHEQYF. The DNA of the CDR3 is TGTGCCAGCAGCCTAGGGGGAGGCTTGCACGAGCAGTACTTC.

This clonotype was found a few times. The chain combines TRBV6-2 or TRBV6-3 with TRBJ2-2, with D possibly being TRBD1 (6 bases). Deletions cut 2 bases from V and 7 bases from J, with 17 bases between. This CDR3 comprises 16 residues. CDR1 is MNHEY and CDR2 is SVGEGT in the germline V gene. Written as DNA, the CDR3 is TGTGCCAGCAGTTACCCGACAGGTGGAGGCTGCGGGGAGCTGTTTTTT. This sequence encodes CASSYPTGGGCGELFF.

This clonotype has a count of ten or more. This rearrangement joins TRBV11-1 to TRBJ1-2; 7 bases line up with TRBD1. The CDR3 runs to 13 residues. CDR1 is SGHAT and CDR2 is FQDESV in the germline V gene (reference sequence). The V gene end was trimmed by 5 bases and the J gene end by 4 bases; junction bases not matched to a gene: 4. The CDR3 region is CASSRGGGYGYTF. The CDR3 DNA is TGTGCCAGCAGCAGAGGGGGCGGCTATGGCTACACCTTC. The entire variable domain, with the rest obtained from reference TRBV11-1 and TRBJ1-2, is as follows: EAEVAQSPRYKITEKSQAVAFWCDPISGHATLYWYRQILGQGPELLVQFQDESVVDDSQLPKDRFSAERLKGVDSTLKIQPAELGDSAMYLCASSRGGGYGYTFGSGTRLTVV.

This clonotype was counted at least ten times. This rearrangement joins TRBV27 to TRBJ2-1; TRBD2 matches at 11 bases. CDR3 length: 14 amino acids. J was trimmed by 8 bases and V by 8 bases; bases with no gene match: 8. CDR1 is MNHEY, CDR2 SMNVEV, per germline (reference sequence). Here the CDR3 reads CASLPRLAGYEQFF. CDR3 coding DNA: TGTGCCAGCCTTCCCCGACTAGCGGGGTATGAGCAGTTCTTC.

This clonotype was seen at least ten times. The genes are TRBV30 and TRBJ2-3; D remains ambiguous. The CDR3 consists of 13 residues. V lost 1 base, J lost 2 bases, and 7 bases lay in between. In germline, CDR1 is GTSNPN, CDR2 SVGIG (reference sequence). The CDR3 DNA follows: TGTGCCTGGAGTGAAGCAGCCACAGATACGCAGTATTTT. Its translation is CAWSEAATDTQYF.

This chain links TRBV28 with TRBJ1-6; a possible D gene is TRBD1 (5 bases). There are 16 residues in the CDR3. Germline values: CDR1 MDHEN, CDR2 SYDVKM. The ends were cut back, 6 bases at V and 7 bases at J, with 19 bases in the middle. The DNA of the CDR3 is TGTGCCAGCAGCACGCACTCGGACATTTCAAATTCACCCCTCCACTTT. Its protein product is CASSTHSDISNSPLHF.

This clonotype was counted many times. The chain has TRBV5-1 and TRBJ2-1, with no clear D. This CDR3 has 14 amino acids. In germline, CDR1 is SGHRS, CDR2 YFSETQ. V was cut by 7 bases and J by 4 bases, with 15 bases left in between. The CDR3 nucleotides read TGCGCCAGCCGGGTTGGAGAGCGTTACAATGAGCAGTTCTTC. It codes for CASRVGERYNEQFF.

There are many counts of this clonotype. The genes are TRBV28 and TRBJ1-5, with unresolved D. The V and J ends lost 5 bases and 4 bases respectively, with 18 bases between them. Germline V gives CDR1 MDHEN, CDR2 SYDVKM. The CDR3 has 16 amino acids. CDR3 nucleotides: TGTGCCAGCAGTCCTGGCCCATCGGGTTCGAATCAGCCCCAGCATTTT. Encoded protein: CASSPGPSGSNQPQHF.

Ten or more counts support this clonotype. The junction shows a germline mismatch at one end, possibly a read error. The chain employs TRBV5-1 and TRBJ2-3; D possibly corresponds to TRBD2 (6 bases). CDR1 and CDR2 from the germline V gene are SGHRS and YFSETQ. The CDR3 extends over 15 amino acids. The CDR3 DNA is TGTGCCAGCAGCTTAGCGTCCGGGAGTACAGATACGCAGTATTTT. Translated: CASSLASGSTDTQYF. The variable domain in full, completed from reference TRBV5-1 and TRBJ2-3, reads KAGVTQTPRYLIKTRGQQVTLSCSPISGHRSVSWYQQTPGQGLQFLFEYFSETQRNKGNFPGRFSGRQFSNSRSEMNVSTLELGDSALYLCASSLASGSTDTQYFGPGTRLTVL.